The 15 T cell receptor beta chains reported below all come from one sample, sequenced in a study of spatial heterogeneity in lung cancer. TCRdb re-derived calls from the 5' RACE reads in MiXCR, one entry per CDR3 protein. The sample records 39,000 or so distinct CDR3 sequences, about 11% being singletons. Sample time point: blood at routine non-recurrence follow-up after resection. The starting material was PBMCs, obtained at follow-up. The receptors stem from a female donor with early-stage non-small cell lung cancer.

This clonotype has at least ten counts. DNA for the CDR3: TGCGCCAGCAGCTGGGGACTAGCGGGGAACTACGAGCAGTACTTC. It yields the protein CASSWGLAGNYEQYF. The chain combines TRBV5-1 with TRBJ2-7; 13 nucleotides line up with TRBD2. The CDR3 is made up of 15 amino acids. With V trimmed by 3 bases and J by 3 bases, 3 bases remained unmatched. Germline assignment: CDR1 SGHRS and CDR2 YFSETQ.

The rearrangement uses TRBV6-8 and TRBJ2-3; D is undetermined. The V end was cut by 11 bases, the J end by 6 bases, with 3 bases between. The CDR3 loop spans 8 amino acids. Germline V gene sequence: CDR1 MNHGY, CDR2 SAAAGT. The CDR3 loop reads CALDTQYF. In DNA, the CDR3 is TGTGCCCTGGATACGCAGTATTTT.

J is TRBJ2-2 and V is TRBV18; 7 nucleotides line up with TRBD1. Germline CDR1 KGHSH, CDR2 LQKENI. Trimming took 1 base from V and 0 from J; bases not matched to a gene: 8. CDR3 length equals 18 residues. The DNA of the CDR3 is TGTGCCAGCTCACCACTCGACAGGGCCTTTACGAACACCGGGGAGCTGTTTTTT. This sequence encodes CASSPLDRAFTNTGELFF.

The rearrangement joins TRBV3-1 to TRBJ2-1, with a weak D call TRBD1 (6 bases). Germline V CDR1 and CDR2: LGHDT, YNNKEL (reference sequence). The germline V and J ends were trimmed by 2 bases and 7 bases, with 12 bases remaining between them. The CDR3 is 14 residues long. In DNA form, the CDR3 reads TGTGCCAGCAGCCAATATCAGGGGTCAAATGAGCAGTTCTTC. It is translated as CASSQYQGSNEQFF.

This clonotype was counted many times. The chain links TRBV25-1 to TRBJ2-7, with no clear D. CDR3 size: 12 residues. Germline V CDR1 and CDR2: MGHDK, SYGVNS. Trimming shortened V by 6 bases and J by 3 bases, and 9 bases separated the two germline ends. CDR3 amino acids: CASRALGYEQYF. In DNA, the CDR3 is TGTGCCAGCAGAGCCTTGGGCTACGAGCAGTACTTC.

This clonotype was detected many times. One end of the junction is discordant with germline, which a read error may explain. The genes are TRBV12-3 or TRBV12-4 and TRBJ2-3, with TRBD2 matching over 8 bases. This CDR3 region has 12 residues. The CDR3 sequence is CASSPGLGPNDF. The CDR3 nucleotides read TGTGCCAGCAGTCCGGGACTAGGGCCGAACGATTTT.

At least ten counts were recorded for this clonotype. V usage is TRBV29-1 and J usage is TRBJ1-2; the D is unclear. The CDR3 totals 11 residues. V shed 3 bases and J shed 10 bases, with 12 bases lying between them. Germline values: CDR1 SQVTM, CDR2 ANQGSEA. As DNA, the CDR3 is TGCAGCGTTGAGGAAGGTCCGTCCTACACCTTC. Protein sequence: CSVEEGPSYTF.

Only a few counts were recorded for this clonotype. The chain has TRBV7-9 and TRBJ1-1; a weak D match, TRBD1 (6 bases). The CDR3 has 15 residues. V was trimmed by 1 base and J by 5 bases, leaving 14 bases between them. Germline V CDR1 and CDR2: SEHNR, FQNEAQ (reference sequence). The CDR3 protein is CASSLEVGGRTEAFF. The CDR3 DNA sequence: TGTGCCAGCAGCTTAGAAGTAGGGGGTCGGACTGAAGCTTTCTTT.

This clonotype has more than one count but fewer than ten. V is TRBV10-3 and J is TRBJ2-5; possibly TRBD1 or TRBD2 for D (5 bases each). V lost 0 bases and J lost 4, with 6 bases in between. Looked up from germline, CDR1 is ENHRY and CDR2 is SYGVKD. The CDR3 spans 13 residues. The CDR3 DNA is TGTGCCATCAGTGAGTCGGGGGTAGAGACCCAGTACTTC. Its protein is CAISESGVETQYF.

This clonotype was detected ten times or more. This chain links TRBV3-2 with TRBJ2-2. TRBV3-2 has pseudogene status. The CDR3 consists of 15 residues. CDR3 residues: CASSQDTRSDGELFF. CDR3 sequence (DNA): TGTGCCAGCAGCCAAGATACCAGGTCGGACGGGGAGCTGTTTTTT.

This clonotype has more than one count but fewer than ten. The rearrangement uses TRBV10-1 and TRBJ2-3; tentatively, D is TRBD1 or TRBD2 (5 bases each). The germline V and J ends were trimmed by 6 bases and 14 bases, with 18 bases remaining between them. The CDR3 contains 12 residues. Germline V lookup: CDR1 WNHNN, CDR2 SYGVQD (reference sequence). In DNA, the CDR3 is TGCGCCAGCAGGGGAGTGGGGGTCAAGTTGTATTTT. It encodes CASRGVGVKLYF.

This clonotype has ten or more counts. This sequence joins TRBV28 and TRBJ2-7; D is unresolved. V was clipped by 5 bases and J by 2 bases, with 16 bases between them. The CDR3 loop spans 15 amino acids. In germline, CDR1 is MDHEN, CDR2 SYDVKM. The CDR3 protein is CASSPRSSRTYEQYF. DNA for the CDR3: TGTGCCAGCAGTCCCCGTAGCTCACGGACCTACGAGCAGTACTTC.

The V gene is TRBV15, the J gene TRBJ1-1, with D perhaps matching TRBD1 (5 bases). Per the germline V gene, CDR1 is LNHNV and CDR2 is YYDKDF (reference sequence). The V and J ends lost 3 bases and 5 bases respectively, with 10 bases between them. The length of the CDR3 is 13 residues. The CDR3 is CATSSGGNTEAFF. The DNA of the CDR3 is TGTGCCACCAGCAGTGGGGGGAATACTGAAGCTTTCTTT.

V and J are TRBV9 and TRBJ1-1; 9 bases match TRBD1. CDR1 and CDR2 from the germline V gene are SGDLS and YYNGEE. V lost 3 bases, J lost 10 bases, and 4 bases stayed unmatched. The length of the CDR3 is 12 residues. As DNA, the CDR3 is TGTGCCAGCAGCGCGGGGACAGGGCTAGCTTTCTTT. This codes for CASSAGTGLAFF.

This clonotype was seen a few times. The chain carries TRBV5-1 and TRBJ2-5, with D unresolved. Between the trimmed V and J ends, which lost 5 bases and 5 bases, there was a span of 19 bases. CDR1 and CDR2 (germline): SGHRS, YFSETQ. This CDR3 is 15 amino acids long. The CDR3 protein is CASSETLEIGETQYF. The CDR3, as DNA: TGCGCCAGCAGTGAAACCCTCGAAATCGGGGAGACCCAGTACTTC.